Listed here are 3 T cell receptor beta chains from one sample, sequenced in a study of control samples from healthy donors and cancer patients. TCRdb's copy holds only in-frame clones and misses some; the assay was immunoSEQ multiplex PCR. The sample yields around 170,000 clones, 88% seen once. The specimen sequenced was blood. These receptor sequences come from a woman under 40 in good health.

The J gene is TRBJ1-4, the V gene TRBV10-3; D call uncertain. V lost 0 bases and J lost 0, with 5 bases in between. CDR1 and CDR2 (germline): ENHRY, SYGVKD. The CDR3 extends over 15 amino acids. In nucleotides, the CDR3 is TGTGCCATCAGTGAGTCGGATTCAACTAATGAAAAACTGTTTTTT. Translation gives CAISESDSTNEKLFF.

CDR3 in amino acids: CASSHGGFLYF. The CDR3 nucleotides are TGTGCCAGCAGCCATGGCGGGTTTTTGTATTTT. The V call is TRBV3-1 (or the pseudogene TRBV3-2), the J call TRBJ2-3; a weak D match, TRBD2 (5 bases). The length of the CDR3 is 11 residues. Per germline, CDR1 LGHDT and CDR2 YNNKEL (reference sequence). Trimming shortened V by 3 bases and J by 14 bases, and 12 bases separated the two germline ends.

The V call is TRBV7-9, the J call TRBJ1-4; 10 nucleotides line up with TRBD1. Germline CDR1 SEHNR, CDR2 FQNEAQ (reference sequence). Trimming at V came to 5 bases and at J to 5 bases, leaving 8 bases not matched to a gene. This CDR3 comprises 16 residues. For the CDR3, the DNA is TGTGCCAGCAGCCCCTCGGACAGGGGGATAAATGAAAAACTGTTTTTT. This translates into CASSPSDRGINEKLFF.